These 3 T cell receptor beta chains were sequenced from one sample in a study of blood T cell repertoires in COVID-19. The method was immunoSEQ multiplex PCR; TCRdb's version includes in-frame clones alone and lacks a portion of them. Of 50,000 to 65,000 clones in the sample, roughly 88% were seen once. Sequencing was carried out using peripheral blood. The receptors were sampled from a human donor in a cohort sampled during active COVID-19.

CDR3 protein: CSVPELGQGVGANVLTF. CDR3 bases: TGCAGCGTCCCCGAATTAGGACAGGGGGTTGGGGCCAACGTCCTGACTTTC. V and J are TRBV29-1 and TRBJ2-6, with 10 bases identical to TRBD1. The CDR3 has 17 residues. Losses at the gene ends were 6 bases for V and 3 bases for J; bases not matched to a gene: 11. Germline V gene sequence: CDR1 SQVTM, CDR2 ANQGSEA.

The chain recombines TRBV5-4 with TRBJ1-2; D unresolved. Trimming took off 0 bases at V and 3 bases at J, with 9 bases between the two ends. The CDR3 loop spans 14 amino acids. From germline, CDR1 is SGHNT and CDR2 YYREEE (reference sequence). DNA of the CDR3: TGTGCCAGCAGCTTGGCGACTCAATACTATGGCTACACCTTC. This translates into CASSLATQYYGYTF.

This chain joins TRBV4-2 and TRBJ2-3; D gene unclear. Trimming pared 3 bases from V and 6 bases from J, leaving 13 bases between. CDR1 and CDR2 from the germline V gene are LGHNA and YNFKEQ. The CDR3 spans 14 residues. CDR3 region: CASSQHSASDTQYF. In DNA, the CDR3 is TGTGCCAGCAGCCAGCACTCCGCGTCTGATACGCAGTATTTT.